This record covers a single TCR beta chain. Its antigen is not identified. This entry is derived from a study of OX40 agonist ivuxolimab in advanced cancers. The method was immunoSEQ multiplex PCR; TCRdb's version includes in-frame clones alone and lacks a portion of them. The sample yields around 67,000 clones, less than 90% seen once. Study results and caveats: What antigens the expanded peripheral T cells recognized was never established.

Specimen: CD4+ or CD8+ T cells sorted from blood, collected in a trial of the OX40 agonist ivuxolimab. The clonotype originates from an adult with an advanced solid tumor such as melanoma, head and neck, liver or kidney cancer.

CDR3: CASSSGTSGGSGTDTQYF. DNA for the CDR3: TGTGCCAGCAGCTCAGGGACTAGCGGGGGATCGGGCACAGATACGCAGTATTTT. The chain links TRBV5-4 to TRBJ2-3; 14 nucleotides match TRBD2. Looked up from germline, CDR1 is SGHNT and CDR2 is YYREEE (reference sequence). This CDR3 is built from 18 residues. With V trimmed by 3 bases and J by 1 base, 7 bases remained unmatched.